This TCR beta chain was obtained from a study of circulating and synovial CD4+ cells in juvenile arthritis. Generated by immunoSEQ multiplex PCR, the TCRdb table keeps only in-frame clones and is missing some. The table includes approximately 36,000 clones, 90% to 95% detected once. V shed 0 bases and J shed 1 base, with 6 bases lying between them. The CDR3 covers 14 residues. The germline gives CDR1 SGHRS, CDR2 YFSETQ. The table lists this clone with a count of one. The chain combines TRBV5-1 with TRBJ2-3; perhaps TRBD2 as D (6 bases). This receptor was identified in a human donor with juvenile idiopathic arthritis. Sequencing used CD4+ T cells from blood. The CDR3 spells CASSLAGGTDTQYF. In DNA, the CDR3 is TGCGCCAGCAGCTTGGCGGGGGGCACAGATACGCAGTATTTT.